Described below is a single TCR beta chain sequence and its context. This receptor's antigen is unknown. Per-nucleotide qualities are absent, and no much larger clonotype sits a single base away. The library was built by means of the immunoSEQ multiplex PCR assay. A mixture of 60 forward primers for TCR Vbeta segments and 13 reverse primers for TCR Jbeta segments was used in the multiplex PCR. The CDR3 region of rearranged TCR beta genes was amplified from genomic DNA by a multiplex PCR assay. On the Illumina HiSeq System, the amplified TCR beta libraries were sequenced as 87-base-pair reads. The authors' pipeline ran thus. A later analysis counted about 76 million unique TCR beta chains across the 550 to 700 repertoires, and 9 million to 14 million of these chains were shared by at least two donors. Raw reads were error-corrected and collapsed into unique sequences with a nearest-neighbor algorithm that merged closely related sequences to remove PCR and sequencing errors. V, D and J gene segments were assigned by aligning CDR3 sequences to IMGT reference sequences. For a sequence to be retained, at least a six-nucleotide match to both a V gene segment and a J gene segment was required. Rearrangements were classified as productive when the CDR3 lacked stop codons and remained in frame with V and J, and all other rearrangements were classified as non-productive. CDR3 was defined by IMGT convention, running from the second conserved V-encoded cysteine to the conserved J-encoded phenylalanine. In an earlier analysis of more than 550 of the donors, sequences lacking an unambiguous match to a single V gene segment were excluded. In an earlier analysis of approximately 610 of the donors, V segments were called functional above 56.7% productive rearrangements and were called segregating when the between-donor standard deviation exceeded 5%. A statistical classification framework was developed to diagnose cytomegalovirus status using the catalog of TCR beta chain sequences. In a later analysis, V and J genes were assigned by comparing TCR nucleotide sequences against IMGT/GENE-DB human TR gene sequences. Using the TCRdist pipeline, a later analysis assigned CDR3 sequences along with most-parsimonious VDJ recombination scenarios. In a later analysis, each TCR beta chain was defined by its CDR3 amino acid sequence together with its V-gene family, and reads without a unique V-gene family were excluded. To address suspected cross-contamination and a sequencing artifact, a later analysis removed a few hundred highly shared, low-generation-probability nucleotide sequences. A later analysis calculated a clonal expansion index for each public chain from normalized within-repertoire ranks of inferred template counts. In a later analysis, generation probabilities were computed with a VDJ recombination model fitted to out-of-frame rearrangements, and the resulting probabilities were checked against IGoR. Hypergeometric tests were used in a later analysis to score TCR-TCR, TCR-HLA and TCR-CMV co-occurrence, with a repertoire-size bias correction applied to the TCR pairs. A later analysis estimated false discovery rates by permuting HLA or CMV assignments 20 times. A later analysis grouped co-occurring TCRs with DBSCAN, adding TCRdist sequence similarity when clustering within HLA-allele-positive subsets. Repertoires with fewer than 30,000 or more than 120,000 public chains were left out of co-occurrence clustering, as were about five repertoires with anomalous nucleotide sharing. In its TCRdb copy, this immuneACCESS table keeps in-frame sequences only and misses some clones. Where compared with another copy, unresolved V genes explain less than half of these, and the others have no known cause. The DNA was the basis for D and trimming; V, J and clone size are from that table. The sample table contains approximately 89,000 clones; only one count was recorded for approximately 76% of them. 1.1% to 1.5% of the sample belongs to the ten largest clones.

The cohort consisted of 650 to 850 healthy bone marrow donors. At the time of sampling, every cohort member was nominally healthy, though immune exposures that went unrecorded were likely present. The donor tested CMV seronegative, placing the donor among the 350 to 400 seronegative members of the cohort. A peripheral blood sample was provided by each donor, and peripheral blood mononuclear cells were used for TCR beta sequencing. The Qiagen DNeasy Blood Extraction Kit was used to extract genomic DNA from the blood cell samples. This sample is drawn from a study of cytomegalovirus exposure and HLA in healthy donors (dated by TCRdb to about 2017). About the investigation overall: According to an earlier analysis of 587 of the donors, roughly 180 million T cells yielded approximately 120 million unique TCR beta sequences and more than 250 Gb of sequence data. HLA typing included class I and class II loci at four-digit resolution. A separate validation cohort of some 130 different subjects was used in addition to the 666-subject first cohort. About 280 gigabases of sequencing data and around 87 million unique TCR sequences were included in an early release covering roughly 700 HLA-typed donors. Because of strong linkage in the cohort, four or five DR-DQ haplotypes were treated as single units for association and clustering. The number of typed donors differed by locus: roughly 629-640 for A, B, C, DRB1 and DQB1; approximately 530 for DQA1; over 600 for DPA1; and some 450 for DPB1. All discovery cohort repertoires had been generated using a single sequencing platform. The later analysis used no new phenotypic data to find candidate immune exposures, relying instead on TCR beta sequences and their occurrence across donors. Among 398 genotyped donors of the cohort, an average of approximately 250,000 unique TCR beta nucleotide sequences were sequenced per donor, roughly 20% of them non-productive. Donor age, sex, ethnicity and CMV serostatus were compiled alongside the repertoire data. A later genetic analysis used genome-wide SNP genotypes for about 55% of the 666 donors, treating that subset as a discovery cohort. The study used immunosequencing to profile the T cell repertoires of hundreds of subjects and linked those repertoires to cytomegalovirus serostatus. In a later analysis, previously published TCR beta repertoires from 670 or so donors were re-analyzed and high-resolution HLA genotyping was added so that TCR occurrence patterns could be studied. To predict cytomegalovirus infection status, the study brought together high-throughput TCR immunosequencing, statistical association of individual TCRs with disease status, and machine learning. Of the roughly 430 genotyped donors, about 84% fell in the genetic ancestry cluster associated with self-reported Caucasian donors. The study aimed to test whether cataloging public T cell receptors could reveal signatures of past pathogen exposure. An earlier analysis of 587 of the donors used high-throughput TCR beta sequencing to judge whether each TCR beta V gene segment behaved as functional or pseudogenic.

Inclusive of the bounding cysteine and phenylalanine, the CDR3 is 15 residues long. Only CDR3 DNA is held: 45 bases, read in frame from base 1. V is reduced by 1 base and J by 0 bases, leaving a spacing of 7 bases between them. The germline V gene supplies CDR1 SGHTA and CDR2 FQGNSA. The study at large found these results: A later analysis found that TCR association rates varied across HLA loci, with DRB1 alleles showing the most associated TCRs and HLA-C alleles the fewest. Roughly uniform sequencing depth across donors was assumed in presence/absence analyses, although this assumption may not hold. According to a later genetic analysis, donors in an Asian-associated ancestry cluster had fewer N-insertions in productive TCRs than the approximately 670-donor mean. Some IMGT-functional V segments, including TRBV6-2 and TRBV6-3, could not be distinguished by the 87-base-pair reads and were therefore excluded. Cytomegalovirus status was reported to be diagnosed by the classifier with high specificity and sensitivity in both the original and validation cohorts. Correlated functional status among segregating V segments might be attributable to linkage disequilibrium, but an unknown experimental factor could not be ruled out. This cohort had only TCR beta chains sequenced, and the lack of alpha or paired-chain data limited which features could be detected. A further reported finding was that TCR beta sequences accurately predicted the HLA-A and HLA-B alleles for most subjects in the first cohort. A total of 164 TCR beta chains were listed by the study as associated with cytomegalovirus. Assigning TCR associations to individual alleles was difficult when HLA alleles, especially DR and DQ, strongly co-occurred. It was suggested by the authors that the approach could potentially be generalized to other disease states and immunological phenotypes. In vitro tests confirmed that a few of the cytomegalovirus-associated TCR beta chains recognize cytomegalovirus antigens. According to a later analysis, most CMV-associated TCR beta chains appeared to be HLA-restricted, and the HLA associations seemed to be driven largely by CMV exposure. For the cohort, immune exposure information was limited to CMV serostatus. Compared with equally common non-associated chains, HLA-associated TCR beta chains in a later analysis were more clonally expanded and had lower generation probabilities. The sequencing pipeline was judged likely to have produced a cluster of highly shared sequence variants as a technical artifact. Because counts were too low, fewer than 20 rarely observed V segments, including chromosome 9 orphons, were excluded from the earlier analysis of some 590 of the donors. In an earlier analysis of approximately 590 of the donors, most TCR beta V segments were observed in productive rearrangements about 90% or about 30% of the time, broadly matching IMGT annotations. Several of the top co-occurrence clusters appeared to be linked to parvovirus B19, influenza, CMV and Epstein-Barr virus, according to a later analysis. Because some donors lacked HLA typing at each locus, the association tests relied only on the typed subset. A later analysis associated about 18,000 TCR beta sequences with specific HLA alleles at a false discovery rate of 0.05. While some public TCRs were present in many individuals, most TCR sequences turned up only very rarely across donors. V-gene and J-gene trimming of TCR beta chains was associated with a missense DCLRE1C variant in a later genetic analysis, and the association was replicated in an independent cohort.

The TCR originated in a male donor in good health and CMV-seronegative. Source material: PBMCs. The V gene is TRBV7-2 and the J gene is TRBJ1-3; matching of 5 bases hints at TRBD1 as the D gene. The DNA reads TGTGCCAGCAGCTTAGAGGGACTCTCTGGAAACACCATATATTTT. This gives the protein CASSLEGLSGNTIYF.